The sequence of this TCR beta chain was determined in a study of blood T cell repertoires in COVID-19. Study context: Italy, Spain and the United States were the sources of the convalescent and acute COVID-19 samples. Nucleic acid was either cDNA or gDNA, and it came from T cells, B-cell-depleted T cells, or PBMCs.

Authors' analysis steps: Quantification of nucleated cells was approximated via reference gene primer amplification. Some clones are missing from TCRdb's copy, which holds only in-frame ones; the method was immunoSEQ multiplex PCR. V, J and clone size reflect that table, while D and trimming were determined from the DNA. Of around 16,000 clones in the sample, roughly 87% were seen once. Germline V lookup: CDR1 DFQATT, CDR2 SNEGSKA (reference sequence). CDR3 length: 14 residues. The V and J ends lost 3 bases and 3 bases respectively, with 15 bases between them. The sequenced sample was peripheral blood. The chain uses TRBV20-1 and TRBJ2-7; tentative D call: TRBD1 (5 bases). The source of this sequence is a man at least 80 years old with acute or convalescent COVID-19. The DNA of the CDR3 is TGCAGTGCTAGTAATGGGCAGGGCCTCTACGAGCAGTACTTC. It codes for CSASNGQGLYEQYF.